This T cell receptor beta chain originates from a study of CD8+ T cells in alopecia areata. Study outcomes and limitations: Resident alphabeta T cells of normal skin are also sequenced in scalp samples. Relative to normal scalp, lesional scalp, especially alopecia totalis/universalis, showed higher clonality.

Remarks on this clone: Its specificity is not known.

Peripheral blood samples and lesional scalp punch biopsies were obtained from alopecia areata patients. The CDR3 spans 13 residues. The germline V gene encodes CDR1 SQVTM and CDR2 ANQGSEA. The J segment lost 8 bases and the V segment lost 1 base, leaving 3 bases of the junction unmatched. Sequencing templates came from extracted RNA that was reverse transcribed into cDNA. Only in-frame clones appear in the TCRdb table, and some are missing; sequencing was by immunoSEQ multiplex PCR. The table lists 100,000 to 150,000 clones, 47% of them singletons, with under 12% in the top ten. The sample comprised NKG2D-low CD8+ T cells sorted from blood. The origin of this receptor is a human donor with alopecia areata. This sequence joins TRBV29-1 and TRBJ1-3; 9 positions match TRBD1. CDR3 in DNA: TGCAGCGTTGAAGCGGACAGGGGAGACACCATATATTTT. Amino acids: CSVEADRGDTIYF.